This TCR beta chain is drawn from a study of cytomegalovirus exposure and HLA in healthy donors (dated by TCRdb to the late 2010s). Broadly, across the study: An earlier analysis of approximately 640 of the donors reported more than 250 Gb of sequence data and 117 million unique TCR beta sequences from 150 million to 200 million T cells. Across about 380 genotyped donors of the cohort, an average of about 240,000 unique TCR beta nucleotide sequences per donor were sequenced, and around 19% of those sequences were non-productive. An earlier analysis of about 600 of the donors used high-throughput TCR beta sequencing to judge whether each TCR beta V gene segment behaved as functional or pseudogenic. A later genetic analysis used genome-wide SNP genotypes for 398 of the 666 donors, treating that subset as a discovery cohort. About five DR-DQ haplotypes were handled as single units for association and clustering, since linkage in the cohort was strong. In the later analysis, no new phenotypic data were used to find candidate immune exposures; instead, reliance was placed on TCR beta sequences and their occurrence across donors. Typing coverage varied by locus: roughly 629-630 donors for A, B, C, DRB1 and DQB1; roughly 560 for DQA1; more than 600 for DPA1; about 450 for DPB1. All discovery cohort repertoires had been generated on a single sequencing platform. High-throughput TCR immunosequencing, statistical association of individual TCRs with disease status, and machine learning were combined to predict cytomegalovirus infection status. The aim of the study was to test whether cataloging public T cell receptors could identify signatures of past pathogen exposure. In addition to the first cohort of 666 subjects, a separate validation cohort of approximately 130 different subjects was used. Alongside the repertoire data, information on donor age, sex, ethnicity and CMV serostatus was compiled. Among the roughly 400 genotyped donors, roughly 80% belonged to the genetic ancestry cluster associated with self-reported Caucasian donors. The study profiled the T cell repertoires of 550 to 700 subjects by immunosequencing and related them to cytomegalovirus serostatus. HLA typing included class I and class II loci at four-digit resolution. Around 320 gigabases of sequencing data and 80 million or so unique TCR sequences were included in an early release covering under 650 HLA-typed donors. A later analysis re-analyzed previously published TCR beta repertoires from 650 to 800 donors and added high-resolution HLA genotyping to study TCR occurrence patterns.

In total, roughly 670 healthy bone marrow donors made up the cohort. Cohort members were all nominally healthy when sampled, although unrecorded immune exposures were likely present. The donor was CMV seropositive and belonged to the group of about 290 seropositive cohort members. A peripheral blood sample was collected from each donor, and TCR beta sequencing was performed on peripheral blood mononuclear cells. Genomic DNA was extracted from the blood cell samples with the Qiagen DNeasy Blood Extraction Kit. A distance of 9 bases separates the germline ends of V and J, which lose 4 bases and 4 bases respectively. The CDR3 runs 13 residues from the cysteine to the phenylalanine. Just CDR3 DNA is preserved here, 39 bases in frame from base 1. Looking up the germline V gene yields CDR1 SGHRS and CDR2 YFSETQ. Receptors were amplified or captured by the immunoSEQ multiplex PCR assay. For the multiplex PCR, a mixture combining 60 forward primers for TCR Vbeta segments and 13 reverse primers for TCR Jbeta segments was used. The CDR3 region of rearranged TCR beta genes was amplified from genomic DNA by a multiplex PCR assay. The Illumina HiSeq System was used to sequence the amplified TCR beta libraries as 87-base-pair reads. Under the source paper's analysis protocol: Across the roughly 640 repertoires, a later analysis counted approximately 75 million unique TCR beta chains, around 11 million of which were shared by at least two donors. A nearest-neighbor algorithm error-corrected the raw reads and collapsed the reads into unique sequences, merging closely related sequences to remove PCR and sequencing errors. CDR3 sequences were aligned to IMGT reference sequences to assign V, D and J gene segments. Each retained sequence needed at least a six-nucleotide match to both a V gene segment and a J gene segment. A rearrangement counted as productive if the CDR3 had no stop codons and remained in frame with V and J, and every other rearrangement counted as non-productive. Following IMGT convention, CDR3 was defined as the stretch from the second conserved V-encoded cysteine up to the conserved J-encoded phenylalanine. Sequences without an unambiguous match to a single V gene segment were excluded from the earlier analysis of 450 to 750 of the donors. An earlier analysis of several hundred of the donors called V segments functional above 56.7% productive rearrangements and segregating when the between-donor standard deviation exceeded 5%. A statistical classification framework was developed to diagnose cytomegalovirus status using the catalog of TCR beta chain sequences. V and J gene assignment, in a later analysis, came from comparing TCR nucleotide sequences with IMGT/GENE-DB human TR gene sequences. The TCRdist pipeline was used in a later analysis to assign CDR3 sequences and most-parsimonious VDJ recombination scenarios. In a later analysis, each TCR beta chain was defined by its CDR3 amino acid sequence together with its V-gene family, and reads lacking a unique V-gene family were excluded. In a later analysis, 450 to 600 highly shared, low-generation-probability nucleotide sequences were removed to address suspected cross-contamination and a sequencing artifact. For each public chain, a later analysis derived a clonal expansion index from normalized ranks of inferred template counts within each repertoire. A later analysis computed generation probabilities with a VDJ recombination model fitted to out-of-frame rearrangements, and checked the results against IGoR. A later analysis scored TCR-TCR, TCR-HLA and TCR-CMV co-occurrence with hypergeometric tests, applying a repertoire-size bias correction to TCR pairs. False discovery rates were estimated in a later analysis by permuting HLA or CMV assignments 20 times. In a later analysis, co-occurring TCRs were grouped using DBSCAN, with TCRdist sequence similarity added in when clustering inside HLA-allele-positive subsets. Repertoires with fewer than 30,000 or more than 120,000 public chains were left out of co-occurrence clustering, as were a few repertoires with anomalous nucleotide sharing. The source is immuneACCESS, and TCRdb retained only in-frame sequences with V and J called. Part of the clones is not carried over; for the studies checked, unresolved V genes explain less than half of this, and the remainder is unexplained. D and trimming were read from the DNA, whereas the V and J calls and clone size are those reported in that table. In all, the sample holds under 200,000 clones, and roughly 73% of those were seen once. The ten top clones hold roughly 7.1% of the sample.

Paper-wide results and their limitations: The authors suggested that the approach could potentially be extended to other disease states and immunological phenotypes. An earlier analysis of approximately 540 of the donors showed that most TCR beta V segments appeared in productive rearrangements either about 87% or about 30% of the time, which broadly matched IMGT annotations. A further reported finding was that TCR beta sequences accurately predicted the HLA-A and HLA-B alleles for most subjects in the first cohort. Three of the identified cytomegalovirus-associated TCR beta chains were confirmed in vitro to be specific for cytomegalovirus antigens. Because HLA typing was unavailable for some donors at each locus, only the typed subset was used in association tests. Cytomegalovirus status was reported to be diagnosed by the classifier with high specificity and sensitivity in both the original and validation cohorts. According to a later analysis, TCR association rates differed among HLA loci, with DRB1 alleles showing the most associated TCRs and HLA-C alleles showing the fewest. A total of about 180 TCR beta chains were listed by the study as associated with cytomegalovirus. A later genetic analysis reported fewer N-insertions in productive TCRs among donors in an Asian-associated ancestry cluster than the roughly 720-donor mean. A later analysis associated about 17,000 TCR beta sequences with specific HLA alleles at a false discovery rate of 0.05. Some 15 rarely observed V segments, including chromosome 9 orphons, were excluded from the earlier analysis of several hundred of the donors because counts were too low. Correlated functional status among segregating V segments might be attributable to linkage disequilibrium, but an unknown experimental factor could not be ruled out. The 87-base-pair reads could not distinguish some IMGT-functional V segments, including TRBV6-2 and TRBV6-3, so those segments were excluded. When HLA alleles, especially DR and DQ, strongly co-occurred, attributing TCR associations to individual alleles was difficult. In a later analysis, several top co-occurrence clusters were reported to appear linked to parvovirus B19, influenza, CMV and Epstein-Barr virus. A later analysis found that HLA-associated TCR beta chains were more clonally expanded and had lower generation probabilities than equally common non-associated chains. Most TCR sequences were seen in very few donors, while some public TCRs were found in many individuals. A group of highly shared sequence variants was considered likely to be a technical artifact of the sequencing pipeline. Sequencing depth was assumed to be roughly uniform across donors in the presence/absence analyses, though that assumption may not hold. V-gene and J-gene trimming of TCR beta chains was associated with a missense DCLRE1C variant in a later genetic analysis, and the association was replicated in an independent cohort. In this cohort, only TCR beta chains were sequenced, and detectable features were limited by the absence of alpha or paired-chain data. According to a later analysis, most CMV-associated TCR beta chains appeared to be HLA-restricted, and the HLA associations seemed to be driven largely by CMV exposure. CMV serostatus was the only immune exposure information available for the cohort.

Remarks on this clone: The specificity of this receptor is unknown. No base qualities exist here, and no much larger clone lies one base off it.

Recombination connected TRBV5-1 to TRBJ1-5; 6 matching bases give a weak D call of TRBD1. This TCR was recovered from a woman aged 40 to 50 in good health and CMV-seropositive. Sequencing used PBMCs. The CDR3 is CASSIGQNQPQHF. The DNA sequence is given as TGCGCCAGCAGCATCGGACAGAATCAGCCCCAGCATTTT.